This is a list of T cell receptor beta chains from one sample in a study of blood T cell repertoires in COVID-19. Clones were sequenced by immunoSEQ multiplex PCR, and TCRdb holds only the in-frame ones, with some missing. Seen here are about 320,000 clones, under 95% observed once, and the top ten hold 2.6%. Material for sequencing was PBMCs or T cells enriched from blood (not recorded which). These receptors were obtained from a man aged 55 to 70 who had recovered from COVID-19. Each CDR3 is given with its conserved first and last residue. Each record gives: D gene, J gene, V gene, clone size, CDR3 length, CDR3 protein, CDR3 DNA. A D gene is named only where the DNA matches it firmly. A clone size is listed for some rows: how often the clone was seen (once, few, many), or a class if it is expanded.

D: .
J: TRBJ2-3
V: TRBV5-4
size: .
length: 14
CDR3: CASKSGGDLYTQYF
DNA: TGTGCCAGCAAATCCGGCGGGGACCTATATACGCAGTATTTT

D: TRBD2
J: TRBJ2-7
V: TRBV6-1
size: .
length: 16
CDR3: CASSEFMGTRTYEQYF
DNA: TGTGCCAGCAGTGAATTTATGGGGACTAGAACCTACGAGCAGTACTTC

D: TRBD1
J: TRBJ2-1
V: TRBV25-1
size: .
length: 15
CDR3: CASSEGTGPHNEQFF
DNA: TGTGCCAGCAGTGAGGGGACAGGGCCTCACAATGAGCAGTTCTTC

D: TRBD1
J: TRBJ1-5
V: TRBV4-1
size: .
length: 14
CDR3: CASSQGQGAKPQHF
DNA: TGCGCCAGCAGCCAAGGACAGGGGGCGAAGCCCCAGCATTTT

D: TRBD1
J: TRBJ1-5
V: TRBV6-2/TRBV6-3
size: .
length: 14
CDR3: CASSLDRGNQPQHF
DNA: TGTGCCAGCAGTCTTGACAGGGGGAATCAGCCCCAGCATTTT

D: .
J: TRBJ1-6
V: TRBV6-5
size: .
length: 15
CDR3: CASSYSISVNSPLHF
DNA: TGTGCCAGCAGTTACTCGATTTCAGTAAATTCACCCCTCCACTTT

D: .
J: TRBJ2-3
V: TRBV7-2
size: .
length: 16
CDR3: CASSLYGGASTDTQYF
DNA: TGTGCCAGCAGCTTATACGGCGGGGCAAGCACAGATACGCAGTATTTT

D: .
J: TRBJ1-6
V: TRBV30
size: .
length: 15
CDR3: CAWSPVNSYNSPLHF
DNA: TGTGCCTGGTCTCCAGTCAACTCCTATAATTCACCCCTCCACTTT

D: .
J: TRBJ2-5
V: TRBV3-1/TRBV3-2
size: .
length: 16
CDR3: CASSHPWGRSQETQYF
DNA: TGTGCCAGCAGCCACCCCTGGGGGCGGAGTCAAGAGACCCAGTACTTC

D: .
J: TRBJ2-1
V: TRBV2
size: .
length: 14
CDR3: CASSGLVFYNEQFF
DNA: TGTGCCAGCAGTGGACTAGTCTTCTACAATGAGCAGTTCTTC

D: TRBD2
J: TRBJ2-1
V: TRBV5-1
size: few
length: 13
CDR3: CASSLMAGVEQFF
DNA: TGCGCCAGCAGCTTAATGGCGGGAGTTGAGCAGTTCTTC

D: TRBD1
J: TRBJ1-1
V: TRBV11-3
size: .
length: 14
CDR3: CASSSGQGWVEAFF
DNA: TGTGCCAGCAGCTCTGGACAGGGCTGGGTTGAAGCTTTCTTT

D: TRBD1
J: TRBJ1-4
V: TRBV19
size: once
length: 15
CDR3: CASSIGGQPNEKLFF
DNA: TGTGCCAGTAGTATAGGGGGACAGCCTAATGAAAAACTGTTTTTT

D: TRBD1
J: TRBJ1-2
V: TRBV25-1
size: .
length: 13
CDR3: CASSRQGVSGYTF
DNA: TGTGCCAGCAGTAGACAGGGTGTGAGTGGCTACACCTTC

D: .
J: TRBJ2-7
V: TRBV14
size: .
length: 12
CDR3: CASSQGAYEQYF
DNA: TGTGCCAGCAGCCAGGGCGCCTACGAGCAGTACTTC

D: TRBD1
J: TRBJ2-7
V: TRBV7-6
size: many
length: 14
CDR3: CASSLAGQASEQYF
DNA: TGTGCCAGCAGCTTAGCGGGACAGGCCTCCGAGCAGTACTTC

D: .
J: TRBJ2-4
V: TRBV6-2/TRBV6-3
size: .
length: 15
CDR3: CASSYIRAAKNIQYF
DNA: TGTGCCAGCAGTTACATCAGGGCAGCCAAAAACATTCAGTACTTC

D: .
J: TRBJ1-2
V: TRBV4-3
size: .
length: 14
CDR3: CASSQDYDTYGYTF
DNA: TGCGCCAGCAGCCAAGATTACGACACCTATGGCTACACCTTC

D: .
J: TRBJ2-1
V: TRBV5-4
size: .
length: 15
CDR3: CASSIGDGGGGEQFF
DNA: TGTGCCAGCAGCATCGGGGATGGGGGAGGAGGGGAGCAGTTCTTC

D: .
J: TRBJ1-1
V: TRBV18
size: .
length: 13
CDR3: CASYADRNTEAFF
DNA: TGTGCCAGCTATGCAGACAGGAACACTGAAGCTTTCTTT

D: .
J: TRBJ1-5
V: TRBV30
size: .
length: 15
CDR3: CAWSQGLGGNQPQHF
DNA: TGTGCCTGGAGTCAAGGGTTGGGAGGCAATCAGCCCCAGCATTTT

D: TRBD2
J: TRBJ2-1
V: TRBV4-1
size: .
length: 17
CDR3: CASRNPPGTSGNNEQFF
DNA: TGCGCCAGCAGAAATCCGCCCGGGACTAGCGGGAACAATGAGCAGTTCTTC

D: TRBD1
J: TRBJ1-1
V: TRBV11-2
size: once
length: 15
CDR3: CASRRVTGKNTEAFF
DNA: TGTGCCAGCAGGAGAGTGACAGGGAAGAACACTGAAGCTTTCTTT

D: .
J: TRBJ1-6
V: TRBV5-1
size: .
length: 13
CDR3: CASSRVMGSPLHF
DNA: TGCGCCAGCAGCCGGGTCATGGGTTCACCCCTCCACTTT

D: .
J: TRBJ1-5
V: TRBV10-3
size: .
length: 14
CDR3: CAISDGQGAQPQHF
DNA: TGTGCCATCAGTGACGGGCAGGGCGCCCAGCCCCAGCATTTT

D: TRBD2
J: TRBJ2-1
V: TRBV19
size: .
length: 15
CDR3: CASSMAGVSYNEQFF
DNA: TGTGCCAGTAGTATGGCGGGAGTCTCCTACAATGAGCAGTTCTTC

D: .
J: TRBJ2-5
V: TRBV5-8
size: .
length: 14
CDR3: CASSFSSGQETQYF
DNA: TGTGCCAGCAGCTTCTCCTCGGGCCAAGAGACCCAGTACTTC

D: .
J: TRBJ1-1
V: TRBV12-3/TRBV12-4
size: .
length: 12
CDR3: CASSKTVPEAFF
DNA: TGTGCCAGCAGTAAGACAGTACCTGAAGCTTTCTTT

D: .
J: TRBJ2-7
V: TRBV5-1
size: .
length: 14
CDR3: CASSSWTEGYEQYF
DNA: TGCGCCAGCAGCTCCTGGACAGAGGGCTACGAGCAGTACTTC

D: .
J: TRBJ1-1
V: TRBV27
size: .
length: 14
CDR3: CASSLFGANTEAFF
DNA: TGTGCCAGCAGTTTATTCGGAGCCAACACTGAAGCTTTCTTT

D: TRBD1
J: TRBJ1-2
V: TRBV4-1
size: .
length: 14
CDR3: CASSQDPRGYGYTF
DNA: TGCGCCAGCAGCCAAGATCCCAGGGGGTATGGCTACACCTTC

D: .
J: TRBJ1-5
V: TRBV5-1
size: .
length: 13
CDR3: CASSSEGGQPQHF
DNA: TGCGCCAGCAGCTCAGAGGGAGGTCAGCCCCAGCATTTT

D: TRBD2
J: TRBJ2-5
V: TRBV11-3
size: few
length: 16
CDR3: CASSLGGSGSQETQYF
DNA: TGTGCCAGCAGCTTAGGAGGTAGCGGGAGTCAAGAGACCCAGTACTTC

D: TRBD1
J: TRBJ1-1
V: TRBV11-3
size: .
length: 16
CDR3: CASSAIGRGDDTEAFF
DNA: TGTGCCAGCAGCGCGATCGGCAGGGGGGATGACACTGAAGCTTTCTTT

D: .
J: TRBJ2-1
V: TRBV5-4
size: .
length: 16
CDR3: CASSLQSGSSYNEQFF
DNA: TGTGCCAGCAGCTTGCAGAGCGGAAGCTCCTACAATGAGCAGTTCTTC

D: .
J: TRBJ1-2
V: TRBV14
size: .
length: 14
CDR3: CASSQDTVNYGYTF
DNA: TGTGCCAGCAGCCAAGACACGGTCAACTATGGCTACACCTTC

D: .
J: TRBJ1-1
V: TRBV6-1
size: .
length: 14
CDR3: CASSEVTVNTEAFF
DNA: TGTGCCAGCAGTGAAGTTACGGTTAACACTGAAGCTTTCTTT

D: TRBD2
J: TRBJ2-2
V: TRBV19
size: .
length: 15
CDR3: CASRESGRGAGELFF
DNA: TGTGCCAGTAGAGAGAGCGGGAGGGGGGCCGGGGAGCTGTTTTTT

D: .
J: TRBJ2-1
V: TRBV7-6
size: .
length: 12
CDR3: CASSRGSHEQFF
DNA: TGTGCCAGCAGCAGAGGGTCCCATGAGCAGTTCTTC

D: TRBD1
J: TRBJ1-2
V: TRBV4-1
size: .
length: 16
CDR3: CASSLTSGGANYGYTF
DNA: TGCGCCAGCAGTCTCACTTCAGGGGGTGCGAACTATGGCTACACCTTC

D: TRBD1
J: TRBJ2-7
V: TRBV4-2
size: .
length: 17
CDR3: CASSPIPGGSGSYEQYF
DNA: TGTGCCAGCAGCCCCATCCCAGGGGGCAGTGGTTCCTACGAGCAGTACTTC

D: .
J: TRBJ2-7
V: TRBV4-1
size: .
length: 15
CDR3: CASSQEPVGIYEQYF
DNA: TGCGCCAGCAGCCAGGAGCCGGTCGGGATCTACGAGCAGTACTTC

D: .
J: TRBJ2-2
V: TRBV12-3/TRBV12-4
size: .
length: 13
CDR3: CASMNQGTGELFF
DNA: TGTGCCAGCATGAATCAGGGCACCGGGGAGCTGTTTTTT

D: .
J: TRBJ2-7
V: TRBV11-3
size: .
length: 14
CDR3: CASSFEDSTYEQYF
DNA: TGTGCCAGCAGCTTCGAGGACAGCACCTACGAGCAGTACTTC

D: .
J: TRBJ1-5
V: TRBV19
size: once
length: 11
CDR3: CASSSEQPQHF
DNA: TGTGCCAGTAGCTCGGAGCAGCCCCAGCATTTT

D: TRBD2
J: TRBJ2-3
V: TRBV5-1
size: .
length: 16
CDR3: CASSEGLAGVTDTQYF
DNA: TGCGCCAGCAGCGAAGGACTAGCGGGGGTCACAGATACGCAGTATTTT

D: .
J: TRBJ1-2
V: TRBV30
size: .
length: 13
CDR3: CAWSEQGTGGYTF
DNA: TGTGCCTGGAGTGAGCAGGGAACGGGTGGCTACACCTTC

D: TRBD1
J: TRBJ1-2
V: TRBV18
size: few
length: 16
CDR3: CASSLGQGTSNYGYTF
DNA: TGTGCCAGCTCCCTCGGACAGGGAACTTCTAACTATGGCTACACCTTC

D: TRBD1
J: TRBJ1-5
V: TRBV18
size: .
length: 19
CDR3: CASSPRFRDRLYSNQPQHF
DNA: TGTGCCAGCTCACCCCGTTTCCGGGACAGGCTTTATAGCAATCAGCCCCAGCATTTT

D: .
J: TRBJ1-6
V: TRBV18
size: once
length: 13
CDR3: CASSPGRDSPLHF
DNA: TGTGCCAGCTCACCGGGCAGGGATTCACCCCTCCACTTT

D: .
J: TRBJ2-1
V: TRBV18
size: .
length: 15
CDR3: CASSTINRRYNEQFF
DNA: TGTGCCAGCTCGACCATCAACCGGAGATACAATGAGCAGTTCTTC

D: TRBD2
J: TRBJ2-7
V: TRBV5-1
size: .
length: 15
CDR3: CASSFHGLAANEQYF
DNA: TGCGCCAGCAGCTTTCACGGACTAGCAGCGAACGAGCAGTACTTC

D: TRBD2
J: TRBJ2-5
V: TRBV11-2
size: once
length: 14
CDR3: CASSLASGSQTQYF
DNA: TGTGCCAGCAGCTTAGCTAGCGGGAGCCAGACCCAGTACTTC

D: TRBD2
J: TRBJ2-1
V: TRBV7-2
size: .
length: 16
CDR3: CASSLAGGGSYNEQFF
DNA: TGTGCCAGCAGCTTAGCGGGCGGGGGCTCCTACAATGAGCAGTTCTTC

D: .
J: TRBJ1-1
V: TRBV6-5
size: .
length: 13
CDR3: CASSFLVNTEAFF
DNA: TGTGCCAGCAGTTTCCTTGTGAACACTGAAGCTTTCTTT

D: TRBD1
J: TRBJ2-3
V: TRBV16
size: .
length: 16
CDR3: CASSQARTGSTDTQYF
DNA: TGTGCCAGCAGCCAAGCCCGGACAGGGTCGACAGATACGCAGTATTTT

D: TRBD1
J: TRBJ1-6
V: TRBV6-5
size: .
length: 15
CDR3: CASRTRQGVYSPLHF
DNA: TGTGCCAGCAGAACCAGACAGGGGGTTTATTCACCCCTCCACTTT

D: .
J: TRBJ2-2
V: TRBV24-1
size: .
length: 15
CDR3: CATSDLHRAAGELFF
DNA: TGTGCCACCAGTGATTTGCACAGGGCGGCCGGGGAGCTGTTTTTT

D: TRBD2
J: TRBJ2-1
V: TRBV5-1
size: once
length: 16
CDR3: CASSSTRGGGYNEQFF
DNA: TGCGCCAGCAGCTCTACTCGGGGGGGCGGCTACAATGAGCAGTTCTTC

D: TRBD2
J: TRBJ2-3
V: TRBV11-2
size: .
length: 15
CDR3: CASSPQRGGGDTQYF
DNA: TGTGCCAGCAGCCCCCAGCGGGGGGGTGGAGATACGCAGTATTTT